These 13 T cell receptor beta chains share one sample of origin, sequenced in a study of T cell responses to AZD1222 COVID-19 vaccine. The data were produced by immunoSEQ multiplex PCR, yet TCRdb's version contains in-frame clones alone and is incomplete. The sample carries approximately 79,000 clones, over 75% recorded once. Sequencing used peripheral blood, obtained on day 0 of AZD1222 vaccination. These TCRs come from an adult in good health.

The CDR3 DNA sequence: TGTGCCAGCAGCTCCGCTGGGGGACAGGGGCGGAAAACTAATGAAAAACTGTTTTTT. This gives the protein CASSSAGGQGRKTNEKLFF. V and J are TRBV13 and TRBJ1-4; 10 bases line up with TRBD1. The CDR3 extends over 19 amino acids. After removal of 4 bases from V and 1 base from J, the junction contained 12 bases not matched to a gene. Germline-derived CDR1 and CDR2 are PRHDT and FYEKMQ (reference sequence).

The V call is TRBV24-1, the J call TRBJ2-5; 7 bases agree with TRBD2. V was pared by 5 bases and J by 2 bases, with 7 bases of the junction left unmatched. This CDR3 comprises 15 residues. In germline, CDR1 is KGHDR, CDR2 SFDVKD. The CDR3 region has the DNA TGTGCCACCAGTGTGGCTAGCGGCTTACAAGAGACCCAGTACTTC. Its translation is CATSVASGLQETQYF.

This chain uses TRBV5-1 with TRBJ2-7; D may be TRBD1 (6 bases). This CDR3 region has 14 residues. Trimming removed 2 bases at V and 2 bases at J, with 11 bases between. Germline CDR1 and CDR2: SGHRS and YFSETQ. CDR3 sequence: CASSFAGATYEQYF. CDR3 nucleotide sequence: TGCGCCAGCAGCTTTGCAGGGGCTACCTACGAGCAGTACTTC.

This clone has just one count. V gene TRBV5-1 combines with J gene TRBJ2-5, with 8 nucleotides matching TRBD2. Germline CDR1 reads SGHRS; CDR2 reads YFSETQ. The trim removed 6 bases at V and 4 bases at J, leaving 11 bases unmatched. The CDR3 extends over 15 amino acids. The CDR3: CASTPWAGGIETQYF. The CDR3 DNA follows: TGCGCCAGCACCCCGTGGGCGGGGGGAATAGAGACCCAGTACTTC.

The genes are TRBV5-1 and TRBJ1-2; no definite D call. CDR1 SGHRS and CDR2 YFSETQ come from the germline V gene. Trimming removed 3 bases at V and 3 bases at J, with 15 bases between. The CDR3 is 15 amino acids. Written as DNA, the CDR3 is TGCGCCAGCAGCTCTGACCCCAGAAATCACTATGGCTACACCTTC. It translates to CASSSDPRNHYGYTF.

The chain recombines TRBV19 with TRBJ2-1; 8 bases are shared with TRBD2. The CDR3 is 15 amino acids. Germline V lookup: CDR1 LNHDA, CDR2 SQIVND (reference sequence). After removal of 3 bases from V and 6 bases from J, the junction contained 7 bases not matched to a gene. The DNA of the CDR3 is TGTGCCAGTAGTATGTCTCTAGCGGGCCCCAATGAGCAGTTCTTC. Amino acids: CASSMSLAGPNEQFF.

The rearrangement links TRBV15 to TRBJ1-2; no firm D call. The CDR3 runs to 12 residues. V lost 5 bases and J lost 4, with 8 bases in between. The germline V gene has CDR1 LNHNV and CDR2 YYDKDF (reference sequence). CDR3 DNA: TGTGCCACCAGCCAGGTGGGCTATGGCTACACCTTC. It yields the protein CATSQVGYGYTF.

The V and J genes are TRBV18 and TRBJ1-1; a possible D gene is TRBD1 (5 bases). CDR1 KGHSH and CDR2 LQKENI come from the germline V gene. The V end was cut by 3 bases, the J end by 5 bases, with 16 bases between. The CDR3 has 15 amino acids. CDR3: CASSPQGESWTEAFF. CDR3 sequence (DNA): TGTGCCAGCTCACCTCAGGGAGAAAGTTGGACTGAAGCTTTCTTT. The variable domain in full, with the rest retrieved from reference TRBV18 and TRBJ1-1, is NAGVMQNPRHLVRRRGQEARLRCSPMKGHSHVYWYRQLPEEGLKFMVYLQKENIIDESGMPKERFSAEFPKEGPSILRIQQVVRGDSAAYFCASSPQGESWTEAFFGQGTRLTVV.

The rearrangement uses TRBV29-1 and TRBJ1-2, with D possibly matching TRBD1 (6 bases). Trimming removed 4 bases from V and 5 bases from J, with 17 bases in between. Germline V gene sequence: CDR1 SQVTM, CDR2 ANQGSEA. CDR3 size: 14 residues. CDR3 in amino acids: CSVAGDNLRYGYTF. DNA of the CDR3: TGCAGCGTTGCCGGGGACAACCTCCGATATGGCTACACCTTC.

This rearrangement joins TRBV19 to TRBJ2-5, with TRBD2 as a possible D gene (6 bases). This CDR3 is 15 amino acids long. Germline CDR1 is LNHDA and CDR2 is SQIVND (reference sequence). V was trimmed by 3 bases and J by 2 bases, leaving 13 bases between them. The CDR3: CASSMNWAGQETQYF. The DNA of the CDR3 is TGTGCCAGTAGTATGAATTGGGCGGGACAAGAGACCCAGTACTTC.

This sequence joins TRBV5-4 and TRBJ2-7; TRBD1 agrees at 12 bases. The V segment lost 4 bases and the J segment 9 bases; nucleotides outside the gene matches: 8. Germline-derived CDR1 and CDR2 are SGHNT and YYREEE (reference sequence). The CDR3 totals 14 residues. The CDR3 loop reads CASSTGQGAPRQYF. The CDR3 nucleotides read TGTGCCAGCAGCACGGGACAGGGGGCCCCCCGGCAGTACTTC.

The table lists this clone with a count of one. This rearrangement joins TRBV5-1 to TRBJ1-2; TRBD1 agrees at 8 bases. There are 14 residues in the CDR3. The trim removed 7 bases at V and 2 bases at J, leaving 7 bases unmatched. Germline values: CDR1 SGHRS, CDR2 YFSETQ. DNA for the CDR3: TGCGCCAGCTCCACGAGGACAGGGAACTATGGCTACACCTTC. This sequence encodes CASSTRTGNYGYTF.

This chain joins TRBV24-1 and TRBJ1-6, with D perhaps matching TRBD1 (5 bases). V shed 0 bases and J shed 5 bases, with 7 bases lying between them. Germline V gene sequence: CDR1 KGHDR, CDR2 SFDVKD. The CDR3 loop spans 15 amino acids. The CDR3 sequence: CATSDLRGNNSPLHF. Here the CDR3 DNA reads TGTGCCACCAGTGATTTGCGGGGGAATAATTCACCCCTCCACTTT.